This T cell receptor beta chain was captured by sequencing in a study of STAT5B mutations in CD4+ large granular lymphocyte leukemia (dated by TCRdb to 2021 to 2024). Concerning the study at large: Among the healthy controls, the CDR3 'QG' motif was associated with a particular HLA allele. The study compared the TCRbeta repertoires of patients with CD4+ T-cell large granular lymphocyte leukemia against those of healthy blood donors. Flow cytometry performed on FACSCanto II or FACSVerse showed that the purified fractions had more than 95% purity among lymphocytes.

The healthy controls were 37 blood donors, and the buffy coats of these donors were supplied by the Finnish Red Cross blood service. All TCR-sequenced material derived from peripheral blood: patient blood samples and healthy donor buffy coats. Peripheral blood mononuclear cells were isolated by Ficoll-Hypaque gradient centrifugation. CD4+ cells were magnetically purified from the buffy coats of healthy controls. Genomic DNA was extracted with the Gentra Puregene Cell and Tissue kit and quantified on a Qubit 2.0 fluorometer. On this clone: What this receptor recognizes is not known. Base qualities are not at hand, and no much larger clone is one base apart.

Per the germline V gene, MNHNS is the CDR1 and SASEGT is the CDR2. V is shortened by 2 bases, J by 4 bases, and the region joining them spans 6 bases. Counted from cysteine to valine, this CDR3 has 12 amino acids. The kept DNA is CDR3 alone, 36 bases in frame from the first base. The immunoSEQ assay at survey resolution was applied to genomic DNA for sequencing of TCRbeta rearrangements. The published analysis was carried out like this. A lowest detectable productive clonotype frequency of 2.59 x 10-5 was observed in the TCR sequencing data. Analyses included only productive TCRbeta rearrangements, meaning complete and in-frame sequences. The clonality of each sample was calculated as Simpson clonality in the immunoSEQ Analyzer version 3.0. Clones were categorized by frequency as very rare, small, medium, large (1-20%) or hyperexpanded (>20%). Generation probabilities were estimated with OLGA 1.2.3, V-gene circos plots were generated with VDJtools, specificities were searched for in VDJdb, and CDR3 motifs were identified with GLIPH. TCRdb took this table from immuneACCESS and kept in-frame rearrangements with V and J called. Such tables lack part of the clones; where checked against another copy, unresolved V genes explain under half of the gap, and the rest is unexplained. V, J and clone size derive from that table, while D and trimming were established from the DNA sequence. This sample comprises about 26,000 clones, 65% to 80% of them detected only once. The top ten clones comprise 1.1% of the sample.

Paper-wide results and their limitations: Compared with healthy CD4+ repertoires, CD4-sorted patient repertoires appeared more clonal, and this difference remained even after the putative leukemic clones were removed. The data were not HLA-matched, and the higher clonality in CD4+ T-LGLL than in CD8+ T-LGLL could be due to the relatively small sample size. Main leukemic clonotypes were private to each patient, although 25% to 30% appeared at low frequency in other patients' non-leukemic repertoires. Enrichment of TRBV06-family usage was observed among the top patient clones (8/27) relative to healthy controls (2/35).

This sequence uses TRBV6-1 and TRBJ2-7, with the D gene uncertain. Material: CD4+ T cells from blood buffy coats. The clonotype comes from a human donor in good health. In nucleotide form, the sequence is TGTGCCAGCAGTGAACCACTGTACGAGCAGTACGTC. Its product reads: CASSEPLYEQYV.